This T cell receptor (beta chain) was profiled in a study of blood T cells in healthy people across ages (dated by TCRdb to the mid-2010s). At the level of the whole study: In model experiments, roughly one uniquely barcoded TCR beta cDNA molecule per two T cells was captured by template switching. The study measured age-related changes in TCR beta repertoire diversity using deep sequencing normalized with unique cDNA molecular identifiers. The donors were split into four age groups: young (average around 17 years), middle-aged (39), aged (more than 60) and long-lived (over 80). To avoid experimental bias, donors of different ages were randomly spread across the sequencing lanes. Using the same blood draw, the study looked at two additional independent replicas of 1 million unique cDNA reads for two donors, one aged 18 to 29 and the other aged 80 or older. Overall results and qualifications from the work: The long-lived group showed more naive CD4+ T cells, fewer expanded clones and increased TCR diversity than the aged group, suggesting age selection. Because the CMV infection status of the donors was unknown, age-related changes in expanded clonotypes may potentially have been confounded. Estimates of total diversity based on one million sequenced T cells were considered lower bounds and underestimates. The percentage of naive T cells measured by flow cytometry correlated strongly with observed TCR beta diversity. Bulk unsorted PBMC profiling prevented conclusive comparison of naive and antigen-experienced compartments. As age increased, observed TCR beta diversity per million T cells dropped in a roughly linear way, and a significant reduction was already evident by age about 40.

Inclusive of the bounding cysteine and phenylalanine, the CDR3 is 15 residues long. This entry keeps only the CDR3 DNA: 45 bases, framed from base 1. The germline V gene yields MNHNS for CDR1 and SASEGT for CDR2. This clonotype has a count of ten or more. The specificity of this receptor is unknown. One end of the junction varies from germline; a read error may be responsible. The roughly 39 donors, aged 6 to 90 years, were systemically healthy Caucasian individuals from Russia. Each donor gave around 9.9 milliliters of peripheral blood, collected into EDTA-treated Vacutainer tubes. Ficoll-Paque density-gradient centrifugation was used to isolate PBMCs, with at least 7 million per sample. Total RNA was extracted from PBMCs with Trizol reagent, with at least 5 micrograms obtained per sample. For every donor, an aliquot of PBMCs went through flow cytometry to measure the percentages of naive CD45RAhigh/CD27high T cells.

Library prep was done by 5' RACE. TCRdb names Illumina HiSeq 2500 as the instrument used. A second PCR of roughly 7 to 11 cycles was performed with a sample-barcoded 5' primer and a J-beta primer mix. A template-switch 5' adaptor carrying 12 random nucleotides introduced a unique molecular identifier onto each TCR beta cDNA molecule. Each sample yielded at least 2.5 million CDR3-containing paired-end reads. The Mint cDNA synthesis kit, primed by a TRBC-specific oligonucleotide, was used to synthesize first-strand cDNA from all RNA. Following uracil-DNA glycosylase treatment, a first 18-cycle PCR with universal primers M1SS and BC2_uni_R was performed on all cDNA. For the original study's pipeline: Each sample was normalized by randomly selecting 1 million high-quality reads, each carrying a distinct molecular identifier. Reads sharing molecular identifiers were discarded rather than binned into consensus sequences. MiTCR, run with a Q25 quality threshold and the strictest error-elimination algorithm, handled CDR3 identification, clonotype clustering and error correction. A nonparametric unseen species model with Euler transformation was used to estimate lower-bound total TCR beta diversity. TCRdb cleaned the public reads at Q25 with fastp, built clones with MiXCR and kept in-frame beta chains. Here each entry gathers all rows of one CDR3 protein and keeps the most common genes and DNA. It is TCRdb's table, rather than the study itself, that gives the V and J calls and clone size. Here the sample has roughly 730,000 distinct CDR3 sequences; about 56% occur a single time. 25% to 30% of the sample is in the top ten clones.

The source is a man aged 35 to 55 in good health. Rearrangement joined TRBV6-1 to TRBJ2-6; the D segment cannot be called with confidence. Sequences were obtained from blood. The CDR3 reads as follows: CASSEASSGANVLTF. The DNA sequence follows: TGTGCCAGCAGCGAAGCTAGCTCTGGGGCCAACGTCCTGACTTTC.